This TCR beta chain is drawn from a study of T cell repertoires in cytomegalovirus infection (dated by TCRdb to the late 2010s). Concerning the study at large: Because public TCR beta signatures pointed to carriage of CMV infection together with the matching HLA type, the HLA type of each donor mattered for the analysis.

This clonotype was observed a handful of times. Its antigen is unknown. The input lacks base qualities; no much larger clone sits a single base away. TCRdb records Illumina HiSeq 1500 as the sequencer. Clones were called with MiXCR by TCRdb after fastp trimmed the public reads at Q25, and only in-frame beta chains were retained. Rows are combined by CDR3 protein, so each entry shows the most common genes and DNA. The sample contains approximately 500,000 distinct CDR3 sequences, more than 15% of them found a single time. The ten largest account for more than 20% of the sample. General study outcomes and caveats: Cumulative frequency of public TCR beta family members discriminated carriers of CMV infection plus the relevant HLA type in this cohort and an independent 352-donor cohort. The ex vivo response was dominated by HLA-C-restricted CMV-specific TCR beta clonotypes, and the single most frequent clonotype in two of eight donors was supplied by these HLA-C-restricted clonotypes.

The clonotype comes from a human donor in good health (CMV status not recorded). Some clones in this sample may be carry-over from other donors' samples. The material sequenced was CD8+ T cells from PBMCs.

The bases read TGCGCCAGCAGCCAAGGGCGGGGGACGACAGATACGCAGTATTTT. The resulting protein is CASSQGRGTTDTQYF. The V gene is TRBV4-1 and the J gene is TRBJ2-3; 7 junctional bases match TRBD2. Reading the germline V gene gives CDR1 MGHRA and CDR2 YSYEKL. The CDR3 covers 15 residues, taking in both the cysteine and the phenylalanine. Only the CDR3 portion is preserved as DNA: 45 bases, with reading frame beginning at the first base. The junction shows trimming of 1 base on V and 3 bases on J, and the gene matches do not reach 4 bases of it.